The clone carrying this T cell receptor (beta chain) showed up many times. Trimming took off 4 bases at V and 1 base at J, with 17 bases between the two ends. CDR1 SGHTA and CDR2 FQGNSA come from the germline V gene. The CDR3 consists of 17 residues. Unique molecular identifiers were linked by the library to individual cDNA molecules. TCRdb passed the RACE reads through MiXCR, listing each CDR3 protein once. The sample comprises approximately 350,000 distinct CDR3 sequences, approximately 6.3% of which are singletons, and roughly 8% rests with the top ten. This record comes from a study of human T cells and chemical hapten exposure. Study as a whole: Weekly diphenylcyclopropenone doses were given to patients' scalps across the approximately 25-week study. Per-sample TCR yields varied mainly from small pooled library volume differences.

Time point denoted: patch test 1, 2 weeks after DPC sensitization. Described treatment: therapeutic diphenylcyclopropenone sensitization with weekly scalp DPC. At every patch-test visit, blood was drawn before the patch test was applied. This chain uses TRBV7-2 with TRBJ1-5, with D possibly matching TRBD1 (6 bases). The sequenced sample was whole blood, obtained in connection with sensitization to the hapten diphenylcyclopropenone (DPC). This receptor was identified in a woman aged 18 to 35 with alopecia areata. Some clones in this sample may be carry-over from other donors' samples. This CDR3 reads CASSSGNRVRSNQPQHF. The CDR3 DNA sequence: TGTGCCAGCAGCTCTGGGAACAGGGTACGGAGCAATCAGCCCCAGCATTTT.